Below are 16 T cell receptor beta chains sequenced from a single sample in a study of cytomegalovirus exposure and HLA in healthy donors. Primers: 60 Vbeta forward and 13 Jbeta reverse. Profiling relied on immunoSEQ multiplex PCR, and the TCRdb table lists in-frame clones only, not all of them. The profile shows approximately 130,000 clones, around 75% of them singletons. The sequencing input was PBMCs. Receptors originate from a woman aged 50 to 60 in good health and CMV-seropositive.

This clone was seen a handful of times. V usage is TRBV27 and J usage is TRBJ2-5; unclear D gene. V was clipped by 0 bases and J by 2 bases, with 13 bases between them. The CDR3 has 16 amino acids. Germline V gene data show CDR1 as MNHEY and CDR2 as SMNVEV (reference sequence). The CDR3 nucleotides are TGTGCCAGCAGTTTATCCTATACTACATATCAAGAGACCCAGTACTTC. Translated, it gives CASSLSYTTYQETQYF.

The J gene is TRBJ1-6, the V gene TRBV5-4; no definite D call. The germline V gene encodes CDR1 SGHNT and CDR2 YYREEE (reference sequence). This CDR3 has 14 amino acids. V lost 0 bases and J 4 bases, leaving 5 bases between the germline ends. The DNA of the CDR3 is TGTGCCAGCAGCTTGGGTCAGTATAATTCACCCCTCCACTTT. Translated, it gives CASSLGQYNSPLHF.

This sequence joins TRBV7-2 and TRBJ1-2; D is uncertain. This CDR3 is 15 amino acids long. Looked up from germline, CDR1 is SGHTA and CDR2 is FQGNSA. V lost 6 bases and J 0 bases, leaving 14 bases between the germline ends. The CDR3 sequence is CASSHRAGANYGYTF. In DNA, the CDR3 is TGTGCCAGCAGTCACCGCGCAGGCGCTAACTATGGCTACACCTTC.

The chain employs TRBV25-1 and TRBJ1-2; no definite D call. CDR1 and CDR2 (germline): MGHDK, SYGVNS. This CDR3 comprises 14 residues. The V and J ends lost 1 base and 4 bases respectively, with 10 bases between them. This CDR3 is CASSELSNSYGYTF. The CDR3 nucleotides are TGTGCCAGCAGTGAATTGAGCAACTCCTATGGCTACACCTTC.

The chain carries TRBV25-1 and TRBJ2-7; 10 bases match TRBD2. The CDR3 spans 18 residues. CDR1 is MGHDK, CDR2 SYGVNS, per germline. V trimming: 2 bases; J trimming: 5 bases; junction bases outside the gene matches: 15. CDR3 sequence reads: CASSETTPLSGRAHEQYF. CDR3 coding DNA: TGTGCCAGCAGTGAAACGACACCGCTCAGCGGGAGGGCCCACGAGCAGTACTTC.

This chain uses TRBV30 with TRBJ1-2; 9 bases agree with TRBD1. Germline-derived CDR1 and CDR2 are GTSNPN and SVGIG (reference sequence). V shed 5 bases and J 1 base; nucleotides not matched to a gene: 5. There are 14 residues in the CDR3. CDR3 DNA: TGTGCCTGGGGCCGGGACAGGGTTAACTATGGCTACACCTTC. Its protein product is CAWGRDRVNYGYTF.

This sequence joins TRBV7-6 and TRBJ2-7; D is unclear. Germline CDR1 SGHVS, CDR2 FNYEAQ. V lost 5 bases, J lost 7 bases, and 18 bases lay in between. The CDR3 runs 14 residues. The CDR3 DNA is TGTGCCAGCAGCATCTTTCACCGCGATCGGGAGCAGTACTTC. Amino acid sequence: CASSIFHRDREQYF.

This sequence joins TRBV29-1 and TRBJ1-2, with TRBD1 identical over 8 bases. Unmatched junction bases numbered 3, after V lost 1 base and J lost 8 bases. The CDR3 totals 12 residues. Germline V gives CDR1 SQVTM, CDR2 ANQGSEA. Here the CDR3 DNA reads TGCAGCGTTGAAGGCAGGGGGCTAGGCTACACCTTC. Amino acids: CSVEGRGLGYTF.

The rearrangement uses TRBV25-1 and TRBJ2-3, with a possible D match to TRBD1 (5 bases). The CDR3 has 14 amino acids. Per the germline V gene, CDR1 is MGHDK and CDR2 is SYGVNS. Deletions cut 2 bases from V and 4 bases from J, with 10 bases between. The CDR3 region has the DNA TGTGCCAGCAGTGAACCAGGGTTGGCAGATACGCAGTATTTT. Its protein product is CASSEPGLADTQYF.

The table lists this clone with a few counts. The genes are TRBV19 and TRBJ1-3, with D maybe TRBD1 (6 bases). CDR3 length: 14 amino acids. The germline V gene encodes CDR1 LNHDA and CDR2 SQIVND (reference sequence). The ends were cut back, 10 bases at V and 0 bases at J, with 13 bases in the middle. The CDR3 region has the DNA TGTGCCACTAGCCGGGACAACTCTGGAAACACCATATATTTT. Its protein product is CATSRDNSGNTIYF.

The chain combines TRBV5-6 with TRBJ1-2, with D unclear. The germline V gene encodes CDR1 SGHDT and CDR2 YYEEEE. With 4 bases removed from V and 1 base from J, the gap between germline ends came to 14 bases. The CDR3 loop spans 15 amino acids. CDR3 coding DNA: TGTGCCAGCAGCCCTGGATGGGAGGGTAACTATGGCTACACCTTC. It specifies CASSPGWEGNYGYTF.

The chain is built from TRBV11-1 and TRBJ2-1, with 7 bases aligning to TRBD2. Per the germline V gene, CDR1 is SGHAT and CDR2 is FQDESV (reference sequence). The CDR3 is 15 residues long. The V and J ends lost 4 bases and 7 bases, in that order; junction bases with no gene match: 10. The CDR3 sequence: CASSYWRGSTNEQFF. For the CDR3, the DNA is TGTGCCAGCAGCTATTGGCGGGGGTCTACAAATGAGCAGTTCTTC.

The chain carries TRBV2 and TRBJ1-4; D gene uncertain. CDR3 length: 13 residues. Trimming removed 8 bases at V and 4 bases at J, with 11 bases between. CDR1 and CDR2 (germline): SNHLY, FYNNEI. This CDR3 is CASSRDHNEKLFF. CDR3 in DNA: TGTGCCAGCTCCCGGGATCATAATGAAAAACTGTTTTTT.

The chain carries TRBV19 and TRBJ2-7; 7 bases fit TRBD1. Unmatched junction bases numbered 6, after V lost 1 base and J lost 3 bases. Germline CDR1 and CDR2: LNHDA and SQIVND (reference sequence). This CDR3 is 15 amino acids long. CDR3 in DNA: TGTGCCAGTAGTATAGGAAAAGGGGGCTACTACGAGCAGTACTTC. This translates into CASSIGKGGYYEQYF.

This clone was seen many times. This chain joins TRBV6-1 and TRBJ1-5, with TRBD1 matching 10 bases. The trim removed 6 bases at V and 6 bases at J, leaving 8 bases unmatched. Germline values: CDR1 MNHNS, CDR2 SASEGT. This CDR3 is 15 amino acids long. Written as DNA, the CDR3 is TGTGCCAGCAGCCCGGACAGGGGGGATCGTCAGCCCCAGCATTTT. Amino acid sequence: CASSPDRGDRQPQHF.

The CDR3 bases are TGTGCCAGCAGTGAGTTCTACAGGGCTAACTATGGCTACACCTTC. Translated: CASSEFYRANYGYTF. V and J are TRBV2 and TRBJ1-2, with D tentatively TRBD1 (6 bases). CDR1 is SNHLY and CDR2 is FYNNEI in the germline V gene. This CDR3 is 15 amino acids long. Trimming removed 3 bases at V and 0 bases at J, with 11 bases between.